This record concerns one TCR beta chain sequence. The antigen this receptor binds is unknown. No much larger clone is present one base from it, and per-base qualities are unavailable. Libraries came from the immunoSEQ multiplex PCR assay. A mixture of 60 forward primers for TCR Vbeta segments and 13 reverse primers for TCR Jbeta segments was used in the multiplex PCR. The CDR3 region of rearranged TCR beta genes was amplified from genomic DNA by a multiplex PCR assay. The Illumina HiSeq System was used to sequence the amplified TCR beta libraries as 87-base-pair reads. The authors' analysis ran thus. In a later analysis, about 80 million unique TCR beta chains were counted across the roughly 700 repertoires, and roughly 10 million of these chains were shared by at least two donors. A nearest-neighbor algorithm error-corrected the raw reads and collapsed the reads into unique sequences, merging closely related sequences to remove PCR and sequencing errors. To assign V, D and J gene segments, CDR3 sequences were aligned to IMGT reference sequences. For a sequence to be retained, a match of at least six nucleotides was required to both a V gene segment and a J gene segment. A rearrangement was called productive if the CDR3 had no stop codons and remained in frame with V and J, and every other rearrangement was called non-productive. Following IMGT convention, CDR3 was defined as the stretch from the second conserved V-encoded cysteine to the conserved J-encoded phenylalanine. The earlier analysis of 500 to 750 of the donors excluded any sequence lacking an unambiguous match to a single V gene segment. In an earlier analysis of some 590 of the donors, a V segment was called functional when productive rearrangements were above 56.7%, and segregating when the standard deviation between donors exceeded 5%. A statistical classification framework was built for diagnosing cytomegalovirus status from the catalog of TCR beta chain sequences. A later analysis assigned V and J genes by comparing TCR nucleotide sequences with IMGT/GENE-DB human TR gene sequences. The TCRdist pipeline was used in a later analysis to assign CDR3 sequences and most-parsimonious VDJ recombination scenarios. In a later analysis, each TCR beta chain was defined by its CDR3 amino acid sequence together with its V-gene family, and reads lacking a unique V-gene family were excluded. As a way to deal with suspected cross-contamination and a sequencing artifact, a later analysis dropped 450 to 600 nucleotide sequences that were highly shared and had low generation probability. In a later analysis, a clonal expansion index for each public chain was calculated from normalized within-repertoire ranks of inferred template counts. Generation probabilities in a later analysis came from a VDJ recombination model fitted to out-of-frame rearrangements, and those results were checked against IGoR. In a later analysis, hypergeometric tests were used to score TCR-TCR, TCR-HLA and TCR-CMV co-occurrence, with a repertoire-size bias correction applied to TCR pairs. To estimate false discovery rates, a later analysis permuted the HLA or CMV assignments 20 times. In a later analysis, co-occurring TCRs were grouped with DBSCAN, and TCRdist sequence similarity was added when clustering was performed within HLA-allele-positive subsets. Repertoires with fewer than 30,000 or more than 120,000 public chains were left out of co-occurrence clustering, as were five repertoires with anomalous nucleotide sharing. TCRdb limited this immuneACCESS table to in-frame rearrangements with V and J called. A share of clones is missing; checked studies link under half to unresolved V genes, and the rest is unexplained. The V and J calls and the clone size are those of that table, but D and trimming were determined from the DNA. This sample holds fewer than 200,000 clones; about 75% were observed only once. The ten largest clones capture about 1.9% of the sample.

The CDR3 sequence holds 13 residues, the cysteine and phenylalanine included. The CDR3 DNA has 39 bases and is translated from base 1. According to the germline V gene, CDR1 reads MNHEY and CDR2 reads SVGAGI. V loses 6 bases, J loses 3 bases, and the germline ends lie 11 bases apart. The cohort consisted of fewer than 700 healthy bone marrow donors. All cohort members were sampled while nominally healthy, although unrecorded immune exposures were likely present. The donor tested CMV seronegative and was one of the 352 seronegative cohort members. Each donor provided a peripheral blood sample, and peripheral blood mononuclear cells were used for TCR beta sequencing. The Qiagen DNeasy Blood Extraction Kit was used to extract genomic DNA from the blood cell samples. The sample is drawn from a study of cytomegalovirus exposure and HLA in healthy donors (dated by TCRdb to between 2016 and 2019). For the wider study: In an earlier analysis of 587 of the donors, 276 Gb of sequence data and approximately 100 million unique TCR beta sequences from 150 million to 200 million T cells were reported. On average, 235,054 unique TCR beta nucleotide sequences were sequenced per donor among a few hundred genotyped donors of the cohort, with 15% to 20% of those sequences being non-productive. An earlier analysis of some 500 of the donors applied high-throughput TCR beta sequencing to assess whether each TCR beta V gene segment acted as functional or pseudogenic. Typing coverage differed by locus: A, B, C, DRB1 and DQB1 were typed in roughly 620-640 donors, DQA1 in about 500, DPA1 in some 570, and DPB1 in 400 to 490. Roughly five DR-DQ haplotypes were handled as single units for association and clustering, since linkage in the cohort was strong. Donor age, sex, ethnicity and CMV serostatus were collected together with the repertoire data. An early release covering 550 to 650 HLA-typed donors comprised approximately 290 gigabases of sequencing data and tens of millions of unique TCR sequences. Rather than using new phenotypic data, the later analysis identified candidate immune exposures from TCR beta sequences and from how often those sequences occurred across donors. In a later genetic analysis, genome-wide SNP genotypes for about 65% of the roughly 700 donors were used, and that subset was treated as a discovery cohort. High-throughput TCR immunosequencing, statistical association of individual TCRs with disease status, and machine learning were combined to predict cytomegalovirus infection status. Of the 300 to 450 genotyped donors, approximately 83% fell in the genetic ancestry cluster associated with self-reported Caucasian donors. A later analysis re-analyzed previously published TCR beta repertoires from roughly 600 donors and added high-resolution HLA genotyping to study TCR occurrence patterns. Along with the approximately 600-subject first cohort, a separate validation cohort of over 90 different subjects was used. The study aimed to test whether signatures of past pathogen exposure could be identified by cataloging public T cell receptors. Both class I and class II loci were covered by HLA typing, at four-digit resolution. All discovery cohort repertoires had been generated using a single sequencing platform. The study profiled the T cell repertoires of hundreds of subjects by immunosequencing and related them to cytomegalovirus serostatus.

General findings and caveats noted by the study authors: In a later analysis, the rate of TCR association differed among HLA loci, with DRB1 alleles having the most associated TCRs and HLA-C alleles having the fewest. In vitro tests confirmed that a few of the cytomegalovirus-associated TCR beta chains recognize cytomegalovirus antigens. The sequencing pipeline was judged likely to have produced a cluster of highly shared sequence variants as a technical artifact. In a later analysis, several top co-occurrence clusters were reported to appear linked to parvovirus B19, influenza, CMV and Epstein-Barr virus. The classifier was reported to diagnose cytomegalovirus status with high specificity and sensitivity in both the original and validation cohorts. The cohort was sequenced for TCR beta chains only, and without alpha or paired-chain data the features that could be detected were limited. A further reported finding was that TCR beta sequences accurately predicted the HLA-A and HLA-B alleles for most subjects in the first cohort. Because HLA typing was unavailable for some donors at each locus, only the typed subset was used in association tests. In a later analysis, HLA-associated TCR beta chains showed more clonal expansion and lower generation probabilities than non-associated chains that were equally common. According to a later genetic analysis, donors in an Asian-associated ancestry cluster had fewer N-insertions in productive TCRs than the approximately 710-donor mean. The earlier analysis of 450 to 700 of the donors excluded 15 to 20 rarely observed V segments, including chromosome 9 orphons, because counts were too low. In an earlier analysis of about 540 of the donors, most TCR beta V segments were observed in productive rearrangements about 90% or about 30% of the time, broadly matching IMGT annotations. Across donors, most TCR sequences were observed very rarely, whereas some public TCRs were present in many individuals. According to the authors, the approach could potentially be generalized to other disease states and immunological phenotypes. Presence/absence analyses assumed roughly uniform sequencing depth across donors, an assumption that may not hold. Linkage disequilibrium might explain the correlated functional status among segregating V segments, but an unknown experimental factor could not be ruled out. Immune exposure information for the cohort was limited to CMV serostatus. Some IMGT-functional V segments, including TRBV6-2 and TRBV6-3, could not be distinguished by the 87-base-pair reads and were therefore excluded. According to a later analysis, most CMV-associated TCR beta chains appeared to be HLA-restricted, and the HLA associations seemed to be driven largely by CMV exposure. The study gave a list of around 170 TCR beta chains associated with cytomegalovirus. At a false discovery rate of 0.05, a later analysis linked 15,000 to 20,000 TCR beta sequences to specific HLA alleles. A later genetic analysis associated a missense DCLRE1C variant with V-gene and J-gene trimming of TCR beta chains, and an independent cohort replicated the association. Strong co-occurrence of HLA alleles, especially DR and DQ, made assigning TCR associations to individual alleles difficult.

The receptor was isolated from a female donor in good health and CMV-seronegative. The sample was PBMCs. Recombination connected TRBV6-5 to TRBJ2-5; the D gene assignment is ambiguous. The CDR3 region reads CASRAEREETQYF. The DNA sequence is TGTGCCAGCAGGGCGGAGAGAGAAGAGACCCAGTACTTC.